These T cell receptor beta chains were read from a single sample in a study of neurological immune-mediated disorders. Via MiXCR, TCRdb re-called the 5' RACE reads, giving one row per CDR3 protein. The sample has 70,000 to 95,000 distinct CDR3 sequences; 17% are singletons. Source material: PBMCs. The receptors were gathered from a middle-aged woman in good health. The CDR3 runs from the conserved cysteine through the conserved F or W. Each record gives: CDR3 length, clone size, D gene, J gene, V gene, CDR3 DNA, CDR3 protein. A D gene is named only where the DNA matches it firmly. Clone size is given for some rows only: seen once, a few or many times, or a class if the clone is expanded.

cdr3_length: 18; clone_size: many; d_call: TRBD2; j_call: TRBJ2-5; v_call: TRBV5-1; cdr3_nt: TGCGCCAGCAGCTGGGATGGACTAGCGGGGGCGGACTTTAGGACCCAGTACTTC; cdr3_aa: CASSWDGLAGADFRTQYF
cdr3_length: 16; clone_size: many; d_call: TRBD2; j_call: TRBJ2-7; v_call: TRBV6-6; cdr3_nt: TGTGCCAGCAGTTTCTCCATGCGGGAGACCTTTGAAGAGCAGTACTTC; cdr3_aa: CASSFSMRETFEEQYF
cdr3_length: 15; clone_size: many; d_call: TRBD2; j_call: TRBJ2-3; v_call: TRBV20-1; cdr3_nt: TGCAGTGCCGACCCTAGCGGAATTAATACAGATACGCAGTATTTT; cdr3_aa: CSADPSGINTDTQYF
cdr3_length: 13; clone_size: many; d_call: -; j_call: TRBJ1-5; v_call: TRBV4-1; cdr3_nt: TGCGCCAGCAGCCAAGGAAACAATCAGCCCCAGCATTTT; cdr3_aa: CASSQGNNQPQHF
cdr3_length: 14; clone_size: -; d_call: -; j_call: TRBJ1-1; v_call: TRBV6-1; cdr3_nt: TGTGCCAGCAGAGCTTCAGGGATGAACACTGAAGCTTTCTTT; cdr3_aa: CASRASGMNTEAFF
cdr3_length: 19; clone_size: few; d_call: TRBD2; j_call: TRBJ2-2; v_call: TRBV5-1; cdr3_nt: TGCGCCAGCAGCTTCTCTGTGACTAGCGGGCTTCCGAACACCGGGGAGCTGTTTTTT; cdr3_aa: CASSFSVTSGLPNTGELFF
cdr3_length: 16; clone_size: many; d_call: TRBD2; j_call: TRBJ2-1; v_call: TRBV12-3/TRBV12-4; cdr3_nt: TGTGCCAGCAGTTTTGGGCAGCGGGGGGACTACAATGAGCAGTTCTTC; cdr3_aa: CASSFGQRGDYNEQFF
cdr3_length: 13; clone_size: few; d_call: -; j_call: TRBJ1-6; v_call: TRBV2; cdr3_nt: TGTGCCAGCAGTATAGCCTATAATTCACCACGCCACTTT; cdr3_aa: CASSIAYNSPRHF
cdr3_length: 15; clone_size: -; d_call: -; j_call: TRBJ2-1; v_call: TRBV6-5; cdr3_nt: TGTGCCAGCAGTTACTCGATAACCCCCTCGGGTGAGCAGTTCTTC; cdr3_aa: CASSYSITPSGEQFF
cdr3_length: 14; clone_size: few; d_call: TRBD1; j_call: TRBJ2-4; v_call: TRBV5-1; cdr3_nt: TGCGCCAGCAGCATAGACAGGGCGAAAAACATTCAGTACTTC; cdr3_aa: CASSIDRAKNIQYF
cdr3_length: 15; clone_size: many; d_call: TRBD2; j_call: TRBJ2-1; v_call: TRBV20-1; cdr3_nt: TGCAGTGCTAGAGATACGGCGGGGGGGAACAATGAGCAGTTCTTC; cdr3_aa: CSARDTAGGNNEQFF
cdr3_length: 13; clone_size: few; d_call: -; j_call: TRBJ1-2; v_call: TRBV6-1; cdr3_nt: TGTGCCAGCAAGCGGGCCGACAACTATGGCTACACCTTC; cdr3_aa: CASKRADNYGYTF
cdr3_length: 13; clone_size: -; d_call: -; j_call: TRBJ2-5; v_call: TRBV7-6; cdr3_nt: TGTGCCAGCAGCGGGGCGGCCCAAGAGACCCAGTACTTC; cdr3_aa: CASSGAAQETQYF
cdr3_length: 15; clone_size: -; d_call: -; j_call: TRBJ2-3; v_call: TRBV20-1; cdr3_nt: TGCAGTGCTAGGGGACAAGGGTGTAGCACAGATACGCAGTATTTT; cdr3_aa: CSARGQGCSTDTQYF
cdr3_length: 15; clone_size: -; d_call: -; j_call: TRBJ1-4; v_call: TRBV4-3; cdr3_nt: TGCGCCAGCAGCCATGAGGACGGGCCCTATGAAAAACTGTTTTTT; cdr3_aa: CASSHEDGPYEKLFF
cdr3_length: 14; clone_size: once; d_call: TRBD1; j_call: TRBJ2-5; v_call: TRBV5-1; cdr3_nt: TGCGCCAGCAGCACGGGACAGGGACTAGAGACCCAGTACTTC; cdr3_aa: CASSTGQGLETQYF
cdr3_length: 13; clone_size: many; d_call: -; j_call: TRBJ2-5; v_call: TRBV3-1; cdr3_nt: TGTGCCAGCAGCGGAGAGGGCGGCGTGACCCAGTACTTC; cdr3_aa: CASSGEGGVTQYF
cdr3_length: 18; clone_size: many; d_call: TRBD1; j_call: TRBJ2-2; v_call: TRBV4-1; cdr3_nt: TGCGCCAGCAGCCACCCGGACCCGGGACAGAGAAACACCGGGGAGCTGTTTTTT; cdr3_aa: CASSHPDPGQRNTGELFF
cdr3_length: 15; clone_size: many; d_call: -; j_call: TRBJ2-2; v_call: TRBV4-1; cdr3_nt: TGCGCCAGCAGCCCCTCTCCCATAGGGTCCGGGGAGCTGTTTTTT; cdr3_aa: CASSPSPIGSGELFF
cdr3_length: 15; clone_size: many; d_call: -; j_call: TRBJ2-5; v_call: TRBV5-1; cdr3_nt: TGCGCCAGCAGCTTTAACACCGGGATACAAGAGACCCAGTACTTC; cdr3_aa: CASSFNTGIQETQYF
cdr3_length: 15; clone_size: -; d_call: -; j_call: TRBJ1-3; v_call: TRBV18; cdr3_nt: TGTGCCAGCTCACCGATACAGGGTCCTGGAAACACCATATATTTT; cdr3_aa: CASSPIQGPGNTIYF
cdr3_length: 15; clone_size: many; d_call: TRBD1; j_call: TRBJ2-7; v_call: TRBV12-3/TRBV12-4; cdr3_nt: TGTGCCAGCAGTTTGGGCAGGGGGTACTCCTACGAGCAGTACTTC; cdr3_aa: CASSLGRGYSYEQYF
cdr3_length: 16; clone_size: many; d_call: -; j_call: TRBJ1-5; v_call: TRBV27; cdr3_nt: TGTGCCAGCAGTTCCACCCCCGACAGGCGCGCGCGACCCCAGCATTTT; cdr3_aa: CASSSTPDRRARPQHF
cdr3_length: 16; clone_size: many; d_call: -; j_call: TRBJ1-1; v_call: TRBV7-2; cdr3_nt: TGTGCCAGCAGCTTAGACAGGGCTGAAACTAACACTGAAGCTTTCTTT; cdr3_aa: CASSLDRAETNTEAFF
cdr3_length: 17; clone_size: many; d_call: -; j_call: TRBJ2-2; v_call: TRBV4-3; cdr3_nt: TGCGCCAGCAGCCAAGAGGTGGGACGGGGGCAAACCGGGGAGCTGTTTTTT; cdr3_aa: CASSQEVGRGQTGELFF
cdr3_length: 14; clone_size: many; d_call: TRBD2; j_call: TRBJ2-5; v_call: TRBV20-1; cdr3_nt: TGCAGTGCTAGACCACCCGGGACTAGGGGGACCCAGTACTTC; cdr3_aa: CSARPPGTRGTQYF
cdr3_length: 13; clone_size: -; d_call: -; j_call: TRBJ1-1; v_call: TRBV5-5; cdr3_nt: TGTGCCAGCAGCCTCCTTTCGGTAGAGAAGGCTTTCTTT; cdr3_aa: CASSLLSVEKAFF